Shown below are 21 T cell receptor beta chains from a single sample sequenced in a study of CD8+ T cells in alopecia areata. Treatment of the sample: oral pan-JAK inhibitor, 5-10 mg twice daily. Extraction and reverse transcription of RNA yielded cDNA as the sequencing template. Measured with immunoSEQ multiplex PCR; TCRdb has only the in-frame clones, and not every one. The sample records 200,000 to 250,000 clones, approximately 38% being singletons. The sequences come from CD4+ T cells sorted from blood, collected at approximately week 31, from a patient treated with tofacitinib. These receptors all stem from a human donor with alopecia areata.

The chain couples TRBV23-1 to TRBJ1-2; weak D call: TRBD1 (5 bases). TRBV23-1 is treated as an ORF (open reading frame) with a function not yet certain. V was cut by 0 bases and J by 6 bases, with 14 bases left in between. This CDR3 is built from 15 residues. CDR3 amino acids: CASSQSPLGRDGYTF. For the CDR3, the DNA is TGCGCCAGCAGTCAATCTCCGTTGGGGCGGGATGGCTACACCTTC.

This clone was counted at least ten times. The chain carries TRBV5-4 and TRBJ1-1; tentatively, D is TRBD1 (5 bases). CDR1 is SGHNT and CDR2 is YYREEE in the germline V gene (reference sequence). V shed 2 bases and J shed 11 bases, with 25 bases lying between them. The CDR3 has 16 amino acids. The chain's CDR3 is CASSFHRTGTAEVAFF. The CDR3 nucleotides are TGTGCCAGCAGCTTCCACCGCACCGGGACCGCAGAAGTGGCTTTCTTT.

This chain connects TRBV9 to TRBJ1-1, with D unclear. V shed 4 bases and J shed 2 bases, with 15 bases lying between them. CDR1 and CDR2 (germline): SGDLS, YYNGEE. The CDR3 is 15 residues long. The chain's CDR3 is CASSPSPLGNTEAFF. As DNA, the CDR3 is TGTGCCAGCAGCCCTAGCCCCCTAGGAAACACTGAAGCTTTCTTT. The full variable domain, in which reference TRBV9 and TRBJ1-1 provide the parts outside the CDR3, is DSGVTQTPKHLITATGQRVTLRCSPRSGDLSVYWYQQSLDQGLQFLIQYYNGEERAKGNILERFSAQQFPDLHSELNLSSLELGDSALYFCASSPSPLGNTEAFFGQGTRLTVV.

The V call is TRBV27, the J call TRBJ2-7, with 10 bases identical to TRBD1. Germline V gives CDR1 MNHEY, CDR2 SMNVEV (reference sequence). The CDR3 extends over 15 amino acids. The trim removed 8 bases at V and 6 bases at J, leaving 13 bases unmatched. CDR3 amino acids: CASSLTGTGVVEQYF. The CDR3 nucleotides are TGTGCCAGCTCCCTAACCGGGACAGGGGTCGTCGAGCAGTACTTC.

This clone was observed a handful of times. The CDR3 nucleotides read TGTGCCAGCAGCTACCAGAGTGGGGGGAGAACTGAAGCTTTCTTT. Protein sequence: CASSYQSGGRTEAFF. The V call is TRBV7-2, the J call TRBJ1-1; TRBD1 might be the D (5 bases). Germline values: CDR1 SGHTA, CDR2 FQGNSA. Trimming left V 4 bases short and J 5 bases short, with 17 bases between. The CDR3 is 15 residues long.

The V and J genes are TRBV12-5 and TRBJ2-1; tentatively, D is TRBD2 (6 bases). Trimming removed 0 bases from V and 9 bases from J, with 18 bases in between. This CDR3 spans 16 amino acids. Germline V gives CDR1 LGHNT, CDR2 FRNRAP. CDR3 region: CASGLVISWRGGEQFF. The CDR3 DNA follows: TGTGCTAGTGGTTTGGTAATCTCTTGGCGGGGCGGTGAGCAGTTCTTC.

The chain carries TRBV27 and TRBJ2-1; D might be TRBD2 (7 bases). The germline V and J ends were trimmed by 2 bases and 0 bases, with 8 bases remaining between them. CDR1 is MNHEY, CDR2 SMNVEV, per germline (reference sequence). The CDR3 extends over 15 amino acids. CDR3 in DNA: TGTGCCAGCAGTTTAGGGGGGGCCTCCTACAATGAGCAGTTCTTC. It codes for CASSLGGASYNEQFF.

This sequence joins TRBV29-1 and TRBJ1-1; 11 bases agree with TRBD1. CDR1 is SQVTM, CDR2 ANQGSEA, per germline. The CDR3 runs 15 residues. V lost 4 bases to trimming and J lost 4 bases; unmatched junction nucleotides: 8. The CDR3 spells CSVAGTGGLGTEAFF. The DNA for the CDR3 is TGCAGCGTTGCCGGGACAGGGGGATTAGGCACTGAAGCTTTCTTT.

This clone has more than one count but fewer than ten. This chain joins TRBV5-1 and TRBJ2-5; tentative D call: TRBD1 (6 bases). Germline V lookup: CDR1 SGHRS, CDR2 YFSETQ. CDR3 length equals 14 residues. V shed 4 bases and J shed 3 bases, with 13 bases lying between them. The CDR3 coding sequence is TGCGCCAGCAGCCGGGCAAACAGGGAAGAGACCCAGTACTTC. Its translation is CASSRANREETQYF.

This clone occurred a few times. The chain carries TRBV7-2 and TRBJ2-7; D call uncertain. The germline V gene has CDR1 SGHTA and CDR2 FQGNSA. Trimming left V 4 bases short and J 0 bases short, with 4 bases between. CDR3 length equals 12 residues. The CDR3: CASSWGSYEQYF. CDR3 bases: TGTGCCAGCAGCTGGGGCTCCTACGAGCAGTACTTC.

V is TRBV12-5 and J is TRBJ2-7; D is possibly TRBD1 (5 bases). Per the germline V gene, CDR1 is LGHNT and CDR2 is FRNRAP. The CDR3 loop spans 12 amino acids. Trimming cost V 9 bases and J 3 bases, with 12 bases left between them. CDR3 in DNA: TGTGCTAGCCGGCAGGGTATCTACGAGCAGTACTTC. It codes for CASRQGIYEQYF.

The chain combines TRBV18 with TRBJ2-7, with TRBD1 as a possible D gene (5 bases). Between the trimmed V and J ends, which lost 2 bases and 2 bases, there was a span of 13 bases. Germline CDR1 reads KGHSH; CDR2 reads LQKENI. The CDR3 is made up of 15 amino acids. This chain's CDR3 is CASSPGTGATYEQYF. CDR3 sequence (DNA): TGTGCCAGCTCACCAGGAACAGGTGCCACCTACGAGCAGTACTTC. Supplemented by reference TRBV18 and TRBJ2-7, the full variable domain reads NAGVMQNPRHLVRRRGQEARLRCSPMKGHSHVYWYRQLPEEGLKFMVYLQKENIIDESGMPKERFSAEFPKEGPSILRIQQVVRGDSAAYFCASSPGTGATYEQYFGPGTRLTVT.

This clone was detected a few times. The chain joins TRBV2 to TRBJ1-2; D possibly corresponds to TRBD1 (5 bases). V lost 3 bases, J lost 9 bases, and 17 bases lay in between. The V gene's germline CDR1 is SNHLY and CDR2 FYNNEI. The CDR3 covers 14 residues. DNA for the CDR3: TGTGCCAGCAGTGATCCAGGGCCGGTTGGTAGCTACACCTTC. Translation gives CASSDPGPVGSYTF.

This clone has a count of ten or more. This chain joins TRBV29-1 and TRBJ1-1; D perhaps matches TRBD1 (5 bases). CDR3 size: 13 residues. Trimming cost V 4 bases and J 7 bases, with 16 bases left between them. CDR1 SQVTM and CDR2 ANQGSEA come from the germline V gene. CDR3 DNA sequence: TGCAGCGTTGGGCACGGGGGTAACGGTGAAGCTTTCTTT. This sequence encodes CSVGHGGNGEAFF.

This clone was picked up a small number of times. The rearrangement uses TRBV5-5 and TRBJ1-2; D gene ambiguous. Trimming removed 4 bases at V and 1 base at J, with 11 bases between. Per germline, CDR1 SGHKS and CDR2 YYEKEE (reference sequence). The CDR3 consists of 14 residues. CDR3 amino acids: CASSPRRLNYGYTF. DNA for the CDR3: TGTGCCAGCAGCCCACGGCGGCTTAACTATGGCTACACCTTC.

In regard to this clone: This specimen includes other DNA sequences encoding the same CDR3. This chain uses TRBV5-1 with TRBJ2-7; no clear D. The CDR3 totals 12 residues. V shed 0 bases and J shed 2 bases, with 3 bases lying between them. Germline assignment: CDR1 SGHRS and CDR2 YFSETQ. DNA of the CDR3: TGCGCCAGCAGCTTGGATACCTACGAGCAGTACTTC. It is translated as CASSLDTYEQYF.

This chain connects TRBV2 to TRBJ1-2; 7 bases match TRBD1. The germline CDR1 and CDR2 sequences are SNHLY and FYNNEI. The CDR3 is 13 amino acids. With V trimmed by 7 bases and J by 4 bases, 6 bases remained unmatched. In nucleotides, the CDR3 is TGTGCCAGCATTCTGACAGGGCCCTATGGCTACACCTTC. Encoded protein: CASILTGPYGYTF.

This clone has a handful of counts. The chain recombines TRBV2 with TRBJ2-7, with a possible D match to TRBD1 (6 bases). V was clipped by 6 bases and J by 3 bases, with 12 bases between them. Germline V gene lookup returns CDR1 SNHLY and CDR2 FYNNEI. This CDR3 comprises 13 residues. CDR3 sequence reads: CASSRDTNYEQYF. The CDR3 nucleotides read TGTGCCAGCAGCCGGGACACTAACTACGAGCAGTACTTC. The full variable domain, its missing parts supplied by reference TRBV2 and TRBJ2-7, is EPEVTQTPSHQVTQMGQEVILRCVPISNHLYFYWYRQILGQKVEFLVSFYNNEISEKSEIFDDQFSVERPDGSNFTLKIRSTKLEDSAMYFCASSRDTNYEQYFGPGTRLTVT.

This clone was recorded at least ten times. V usage is TRBV4-1 and J usage is TRBJ2-1; the D gene is possibly TRBD2 (6 bases). The CDR3 contains 16 residues. CDR1 is MGHRA and CDR2 is YSYEKL in the germline V gene. Trimming stripped 4 bases from V and 5 bases from J, with 18 bases between. The CDR3 loop reads CASSRPLRDGNNEQFF. The CDR3 nucleotides read TGCGCCAGCAGCCGCCCTCTGCGGGATGGGAACAATGAGCAGTTCTTC.

CDR3 sequence (DNA): TGTGCCAGCAGCTCTTCGACAGGGCTTTACACAGATACGCAGTATTTT. As protein: CASSSSTGLYTDTQYF. J is TRBJ2-3 and V is TRBV11-2, with 7 bases that match TRBD1. V was clipped by 4 bases and J by 2 bases; unmatched bases: 9. The CDR3 length is 16 residues. The V gene's germline CDR1 is SGHAT and CDR2 FQNNGV.

This clone has more than one count but fewer than ten. The chain links TRBV4-1 to TRBJ2-1; 13 bases agree with TRBD2. The CDR3 totals 18 residues. V was clipped by 3 bases and J by 3 bases; unmatched bases: 8. Germline CDR1 reads MGHRA; CDR2 reads YSYEKL. The CDR3 protein is CASSQTSGGLSLYNEQFF. Written as DNA, the CDR3 is TGCGCCAGCAGCCAGACTAGCGGGGGGCTCTCCCTCTACAATGAGCAGTTCTTC.